This TCR beta chain was captured in a study of OX40 agonist ivuxolimab in advanced cancers. Study background: The diagnoses of dose-escalation patients were hepatocellular carcinoma, melanoma, renal cell or head and neck cancer.

General observations from the study: Some nonresponders likewise displayed low normalized T-cell clonal expansion.

Clones were read by immunoSEQ multiplex PCR, and TCRdb kept only the in-frame ones, dropping some. The sample has roughly 100,000 clones; about 92% are singletons. Note on this clone: The antigen remains unidentified.

Drawing of blood for sampling happened at baseline, at cycle 4 day 1, and at cycle 7 day 1. Sequencing was performed on CD4+ or CD8+ T cells sorted from blood, taken in a trial of the OX40 agonist ivuxolimab. The clonotype was recovered from an adult with an advanced solid tumor such as melanoma, head and neck, liver or kidney cancer.

DNA for the CDR3: TGTGCCAGCAGTTATACCAGGGGCTCCTATAATTCACCCCTCCACTTT. Translated, it gives CASSYTRGSYNSPLHF. The chain links TRBV6-6 to TRBJ1-6, with D maybe TRBD1 (6 bases). V gave up 3 bases and J gave up 0 bases, with 9 bases separating them. The CDR3 is 16 residues long. CDR1 and CDR2 (germline): MNHNY, SVGAGI (reference sequence).